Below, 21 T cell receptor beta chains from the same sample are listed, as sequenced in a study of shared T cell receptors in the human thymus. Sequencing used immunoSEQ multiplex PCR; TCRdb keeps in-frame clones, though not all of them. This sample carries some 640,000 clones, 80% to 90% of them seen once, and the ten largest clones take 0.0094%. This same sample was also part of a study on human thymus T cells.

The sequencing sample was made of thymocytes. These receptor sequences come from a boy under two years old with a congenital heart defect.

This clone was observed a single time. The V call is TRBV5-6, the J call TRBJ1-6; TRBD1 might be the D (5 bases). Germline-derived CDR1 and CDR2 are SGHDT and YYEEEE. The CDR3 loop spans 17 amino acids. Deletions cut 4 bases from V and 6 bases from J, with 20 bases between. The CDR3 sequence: CASSPRRARAPNSPLHF. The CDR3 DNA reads TGTGCCAGCAGCCCAAGAAGGGCCAGGGCCCCTAATTCACCCCTCCACTTT. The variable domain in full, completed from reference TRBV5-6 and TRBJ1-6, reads DAGVTQSPTHLIKTRGQQVTLRCSPKSGHDTVSWYQQALGQGPQFIFQYYEEEERQRGNFPDRFSGHQFPNYSSELNVNALLLGDSALYLCASSPRRARAPNSPLHFGNGTRLTVT.

The CDR3 DNA follows: TGCGCCAGCAGCCAATTTGGCAGGGCCCCCTACGAGCAGTACTTC. Residues: CASSQFGRAPYEQYF. V usage is TRBV4-3 and J usage is TRBJ2-7; tentative D call: TRBD1 (5 bases). The CDR3 contains 15 residues. V lost 2 bases and J lost 2, with 13 bases in between. The germline V gene has CDR1 LGHNA and CDR2 YSLEER.

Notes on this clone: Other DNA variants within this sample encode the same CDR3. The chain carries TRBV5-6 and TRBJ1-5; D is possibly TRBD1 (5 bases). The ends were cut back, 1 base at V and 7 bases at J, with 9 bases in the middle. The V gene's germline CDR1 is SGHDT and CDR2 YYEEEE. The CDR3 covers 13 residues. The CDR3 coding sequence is TGTGCCAGCAGCTTGACAGGAGGGCAGCCCCAGCATTTT. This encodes CASSLTGGQPQHF.

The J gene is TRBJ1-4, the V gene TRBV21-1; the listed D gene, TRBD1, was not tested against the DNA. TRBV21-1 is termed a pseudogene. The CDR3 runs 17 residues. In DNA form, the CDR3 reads TGTGCCAGCAGCCAAAACAGGCTACCCGCAACTAATGAAAAACTGTTTTTT. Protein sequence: CASSQNRLPATNEKLFF.

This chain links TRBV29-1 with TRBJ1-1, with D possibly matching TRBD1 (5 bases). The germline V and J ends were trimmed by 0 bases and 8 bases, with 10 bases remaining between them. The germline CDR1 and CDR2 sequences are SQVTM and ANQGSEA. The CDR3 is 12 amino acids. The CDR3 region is CSVEEGQAEAFF. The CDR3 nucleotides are TGCAGCGTTGAAGAGGGGCAGGCGGAAGCTTTCTTT.

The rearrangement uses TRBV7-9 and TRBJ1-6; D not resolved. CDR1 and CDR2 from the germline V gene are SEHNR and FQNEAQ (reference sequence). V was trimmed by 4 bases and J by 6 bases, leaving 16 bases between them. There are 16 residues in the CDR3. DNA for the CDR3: TGTGCCAGCAGCTCGAGTTGCTTGGAGGTTAATTCACCCCTCCACTTT. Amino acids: CASSSSCLEVNSPLHF.

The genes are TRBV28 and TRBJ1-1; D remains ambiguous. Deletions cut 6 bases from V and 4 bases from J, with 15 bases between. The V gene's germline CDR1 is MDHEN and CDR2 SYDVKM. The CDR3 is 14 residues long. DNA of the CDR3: TGTGCCAGCAGCCCACACCACACCCTCACTGAAGCTTTCTTT. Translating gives CASSPHHTLTEAFF.

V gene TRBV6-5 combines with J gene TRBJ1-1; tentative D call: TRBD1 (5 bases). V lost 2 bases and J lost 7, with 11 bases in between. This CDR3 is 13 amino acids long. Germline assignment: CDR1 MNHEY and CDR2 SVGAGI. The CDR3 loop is CASSYLRQFEAFF. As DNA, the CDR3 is TGTGCCAGCAGTTACCTCCGACAGTTTGAAGCTTTCTTT.

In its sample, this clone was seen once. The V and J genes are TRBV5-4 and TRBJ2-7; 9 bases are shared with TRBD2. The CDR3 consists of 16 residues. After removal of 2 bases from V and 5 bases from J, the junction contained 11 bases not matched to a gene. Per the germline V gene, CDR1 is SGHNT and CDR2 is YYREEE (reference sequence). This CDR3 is CASSFYGGRAVHEQYF. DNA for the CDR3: TGTGCCAGCAGCTTTTACGGCGGGAGGGCCGTGCACGAGCAGTACTTC.

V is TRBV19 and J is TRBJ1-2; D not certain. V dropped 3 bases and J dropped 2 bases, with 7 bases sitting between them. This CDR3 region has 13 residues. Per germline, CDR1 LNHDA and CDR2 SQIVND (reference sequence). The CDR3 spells CASSIWQNYGYTF. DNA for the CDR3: TGTGCCAGTAGTATTTGGCAGAACTATGGCTACACCTTC.

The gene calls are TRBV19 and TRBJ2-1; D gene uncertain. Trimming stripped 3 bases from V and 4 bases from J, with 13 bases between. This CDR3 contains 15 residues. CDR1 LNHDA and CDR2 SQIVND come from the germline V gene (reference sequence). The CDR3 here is CASSMPSDPYNEQFF. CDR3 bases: TGTGCCAGTAGTATGCCGAGTGATCCATACAATGAGCAGTTCTTC.

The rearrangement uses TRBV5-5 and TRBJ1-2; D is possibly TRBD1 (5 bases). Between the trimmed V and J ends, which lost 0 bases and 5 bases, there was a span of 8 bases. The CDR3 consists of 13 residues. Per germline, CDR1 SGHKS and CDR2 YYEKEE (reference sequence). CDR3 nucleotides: TGTGCCAGCAGCTTGGAAGGGGAATATGGCTACACCTTC. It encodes CASSLEGEYGYTF.

The CDR3 sequence: CASSQRGTIPLISYNSPLHF. CDR3 DNA sequence: TGTGCCAGCAGCCAGCGGGGCACCATCCCCTTAATCTCCTATAATTCACCCCTCCACTTT. The chain links TRBV4-2 to TRBJ1-6; possible D gene TRBD1, 5 bases. CDR3 length: 20 residues. The ends were cut back, 3 bases at V and 0 bases at J, with 21 bases in the middle. Germline values: CDR1 LGHNA, CDR2 YNFKEQ.

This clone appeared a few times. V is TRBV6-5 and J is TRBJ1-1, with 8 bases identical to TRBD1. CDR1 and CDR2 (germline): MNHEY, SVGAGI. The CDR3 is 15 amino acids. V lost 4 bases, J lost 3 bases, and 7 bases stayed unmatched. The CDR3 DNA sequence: TGTGCCAGCAGTTCCGAGGGACAGGAGGACACTGAAGCTTTCTTT. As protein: CASSSEGQEDTEAFF.

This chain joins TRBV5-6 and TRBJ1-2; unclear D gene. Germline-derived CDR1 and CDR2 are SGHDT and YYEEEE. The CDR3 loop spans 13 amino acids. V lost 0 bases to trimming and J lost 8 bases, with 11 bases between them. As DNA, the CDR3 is TGTGCCAGCAGCTTGGTAGCTCCGGGAGGCTACACCTTC. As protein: CASSLVAPGGYTF. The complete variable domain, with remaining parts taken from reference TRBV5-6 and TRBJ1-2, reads DAGVTQSPTHLIKTRGQQVTLRCSPKSGHDTVSWYQQALGQGPQFIFQYYEEEERQRGNFPDRFSGHQFPNYSSELNVNALLLGDSALYLCASSLVAPGGYTFGSGTRLTVV.

The CDR3 DNA is TGCGCCAGCAGCTTCGGGACTAGCGGGAGGACAAACTACAATGAGCAGTTCTTC. Translation gives CASSFGTSGRTNYNEQFF. The rearrangement uses TRBV5-1 and TRBJ2-1; the match to TRBD2 covers 15 bases. V was clipped by 2 bases and J by 3 bases; unmatched bases: 6. This CDR3 contains 18 residues. Germline-derived CDR1 and CDR2 are SGHRS and YFSETQ.

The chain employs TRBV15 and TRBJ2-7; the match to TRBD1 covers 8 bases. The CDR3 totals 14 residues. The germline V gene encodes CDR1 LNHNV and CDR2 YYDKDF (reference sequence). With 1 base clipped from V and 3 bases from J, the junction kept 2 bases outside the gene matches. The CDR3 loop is CATSRGQGNYEQYF. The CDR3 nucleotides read TGTGCCACCAGCAGAGGACAGGGGAACTACGAGCAGTACTTC.

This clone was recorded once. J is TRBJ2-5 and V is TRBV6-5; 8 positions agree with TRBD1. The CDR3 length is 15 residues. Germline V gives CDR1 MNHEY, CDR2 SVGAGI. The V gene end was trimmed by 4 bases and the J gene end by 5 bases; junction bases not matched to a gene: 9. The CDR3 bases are TGTGCCAGCAGTTTGGCTGGACAGGGAGTCGAGACCCAGTACTTC. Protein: CASSLAGQGVETQYF.

CDR3 in DNA: TGTGCCAGCAGCCCTAAGGGGACAGATACGCAGTATTTT. Its protein is CASSPKGTDTQYF. The chain carries TRBV27 and TRBJ2-3; D may be TRBD1 (5 bases). V lost 6 bases to trimming and J lost 3 bases, with 10 bases between them. The CDR3 spans 13 residues. Germline V gives CDR1 MNHEY, CDR2 SMNVEV (reference sequence).

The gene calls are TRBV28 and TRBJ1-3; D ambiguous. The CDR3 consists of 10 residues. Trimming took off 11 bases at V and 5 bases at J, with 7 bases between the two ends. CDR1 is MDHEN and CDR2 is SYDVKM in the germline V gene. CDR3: CAPVRNTIYF. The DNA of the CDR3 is TGTGCCCCGGTGAGAAACACCATATATTTT.

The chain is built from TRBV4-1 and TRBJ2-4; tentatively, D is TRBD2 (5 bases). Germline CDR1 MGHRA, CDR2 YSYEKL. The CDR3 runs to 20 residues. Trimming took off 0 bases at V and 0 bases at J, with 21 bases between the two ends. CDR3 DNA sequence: TGCGCCAGCAGCCAAGAGCAGGAGACTACGGGTCGGGTAGCCAAAAACATTCAGTACTTC. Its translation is CASSQEQETTGRVAKNIQYF.